This T cell receptor beta chain was retrieved from a study of blood T cell repertoires in COVID-19. About the research overall: Recovered status applied to Cohort 3 donors who had two consecutive negative PCRs. It also applied to those with clearance or with symptom resolution.

TCRdb keeps only in-frame clones here, not all; method: immunoSEQ multiplex PCR. The sample holds 150,000 to 200,000 clones; approximately 90% are singletons and the top ten take 20% to 25%. The CDR3 is 15 amino acids. Trimming removed 0 bases at V and 1 base at J, with 6 bases between. Germline CDR1 and CDR2: MNHEY and SVGAGI. The material sequenced was PBMCs or T cells enriched from blood (not recorded which). The genes are TRBV6-5 and TRBJ2-2, with a tentative D call TRBD1 (5 bases). The TCR originated in a woman aged 40 to 50 in a cohort exposed to, infected with or recovered from COVID-19 (not recorded which). Here the CDR3 DNA reads TGTGCCAGCAGTTACTCTCAGGGGAACACCGGGGAGCTGTTTTTT. It translates to CASSYSQGNTGELFF.